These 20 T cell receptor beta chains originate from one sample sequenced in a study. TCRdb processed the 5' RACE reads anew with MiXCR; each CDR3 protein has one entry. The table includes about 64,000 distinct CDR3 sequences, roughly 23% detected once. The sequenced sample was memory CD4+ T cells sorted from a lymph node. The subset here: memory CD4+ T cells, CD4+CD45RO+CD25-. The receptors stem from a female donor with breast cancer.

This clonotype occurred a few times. The CDR3 reads CASSWDSLGTGELFF. The CDR3 coding sequence is TGTGCCAGCAGTTGGGACAGTCTCGGGACCGGGGAGCTGTTTTTT. V and J are TRBV6-2 or TRBV6-3 and TRBJ2-2; TRBD1 matches 7 bases. J was trimmed by 5 bases and V by 4 bases; bases with no gene match: 7. The germline V gene has CDR1 MNHEY and CDR2 SVGEGT. The CDR3 is 15 residues long.

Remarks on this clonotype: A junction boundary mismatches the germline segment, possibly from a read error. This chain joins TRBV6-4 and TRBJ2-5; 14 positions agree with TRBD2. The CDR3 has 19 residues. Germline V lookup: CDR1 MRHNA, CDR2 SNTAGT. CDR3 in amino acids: CASCDPMGLAGVMEETQYF. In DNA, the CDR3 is TGTGCCAGCTGTGACCCTATGGGACTAGCGGGAGTTATGGAGGAGACCCAGTACTTC.

The CDR3 region is CASSRDGVNTGELFF. Written as DNA, the CDR3 is TGCGCCAGCAGCCGGGACGGGGTAAACACCGGGGAGCTGTTTTTT. J is TRBJ2-2 and V is TRBV5-1; D may correspond to TRBD1 or TRBD2 (5 bases each). This CDR3 is built from 15 residues. Trimming took off 4 bases at V and 2 bases at J, with 12 bases between the two ends. Germline-derived CDR1 and CDR2 are SGHRS and YFSETQ. The full variable domain, in which reference TRBV5-1 and TRBJ2-2 provide the parts outside the CDR3, is KAGVTQTPRYLIKTRGQQVTLSCSPISGHRSVSWYQQTPGQGLQFLFEYFSETQRNKGNFPGRFSGRQFSNSRSEMNVSTLELGDSALYLCASSRDGVNTGELFFGEGSRLTVL.

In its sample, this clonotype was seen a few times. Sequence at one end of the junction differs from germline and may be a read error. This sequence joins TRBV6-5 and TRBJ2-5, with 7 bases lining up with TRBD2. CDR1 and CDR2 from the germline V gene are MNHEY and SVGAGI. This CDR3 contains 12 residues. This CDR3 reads CPDKRGRQTQYF. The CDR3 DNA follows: TGCCCGGATAAGCGGGGTCGACAGACCCAGTACTTC.

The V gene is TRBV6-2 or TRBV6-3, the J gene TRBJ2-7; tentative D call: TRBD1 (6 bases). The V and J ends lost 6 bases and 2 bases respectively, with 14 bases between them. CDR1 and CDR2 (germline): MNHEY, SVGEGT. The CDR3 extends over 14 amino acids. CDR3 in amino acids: CASRGHRVTYEQYF. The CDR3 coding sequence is TGTGCCAGCAGGGGCCACAGGGTTACCTACGAGCAGTACTTC.

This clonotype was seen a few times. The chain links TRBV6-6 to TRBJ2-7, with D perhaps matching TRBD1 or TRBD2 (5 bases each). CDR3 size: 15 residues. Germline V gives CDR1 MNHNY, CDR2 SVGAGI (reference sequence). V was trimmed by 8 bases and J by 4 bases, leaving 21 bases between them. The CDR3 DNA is TGTGCCAGCGGCCCCCCCGGGACCACCTCATACGAGCAGTACTTC. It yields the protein CASGPPGTTSYEQYF.

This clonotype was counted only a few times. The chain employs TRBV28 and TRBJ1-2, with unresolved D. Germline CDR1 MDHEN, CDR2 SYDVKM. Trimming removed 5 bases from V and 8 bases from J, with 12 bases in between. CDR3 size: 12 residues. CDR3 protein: CASSTGIGGYTF. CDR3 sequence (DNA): TGTGCCAGCAGTACGGGGATCGGAGGCTACACCTTC.

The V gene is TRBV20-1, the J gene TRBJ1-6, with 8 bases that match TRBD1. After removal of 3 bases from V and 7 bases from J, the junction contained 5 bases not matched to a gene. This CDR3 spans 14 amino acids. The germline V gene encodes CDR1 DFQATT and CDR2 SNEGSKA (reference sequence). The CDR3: CSASLTGGNSPLHF. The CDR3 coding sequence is TGCAGTGCTAGTTTAACAGGGGGGAATTCACCCCTCCACTTT.

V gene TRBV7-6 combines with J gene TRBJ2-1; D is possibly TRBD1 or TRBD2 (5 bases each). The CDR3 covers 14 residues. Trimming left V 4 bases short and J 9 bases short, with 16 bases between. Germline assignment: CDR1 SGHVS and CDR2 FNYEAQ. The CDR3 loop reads CASSSTVYGGEQFF. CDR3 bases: TGTGCCAGCAGCTCTACTGTTTATGGGGGTGAGCAGTTCTTC.

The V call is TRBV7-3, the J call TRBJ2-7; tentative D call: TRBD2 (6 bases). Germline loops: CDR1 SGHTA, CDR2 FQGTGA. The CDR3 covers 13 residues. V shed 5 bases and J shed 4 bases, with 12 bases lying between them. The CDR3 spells CASSVSGGYEQYF. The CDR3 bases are TGTGCCAGCAGCGTTAGCGGAGGTTACGAGCAGTACTTC.

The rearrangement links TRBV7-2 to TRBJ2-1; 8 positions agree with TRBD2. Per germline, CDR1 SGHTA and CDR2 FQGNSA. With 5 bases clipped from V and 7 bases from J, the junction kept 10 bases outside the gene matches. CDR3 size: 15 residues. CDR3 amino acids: CASSTYPRGANEQFF. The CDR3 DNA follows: TGTGCCAGCAGCACCTACCCGCGGGGGGCTAATGAGCAGTTCTTC.

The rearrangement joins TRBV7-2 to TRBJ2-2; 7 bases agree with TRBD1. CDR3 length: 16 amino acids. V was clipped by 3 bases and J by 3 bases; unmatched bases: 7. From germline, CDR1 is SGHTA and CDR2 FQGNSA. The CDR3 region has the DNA TGTGCCAGCAGCTTCAAAGGGGGCGCGGACACCGGGGAGCTGTTTTTT. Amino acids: CASSFKGGADTGELFF.

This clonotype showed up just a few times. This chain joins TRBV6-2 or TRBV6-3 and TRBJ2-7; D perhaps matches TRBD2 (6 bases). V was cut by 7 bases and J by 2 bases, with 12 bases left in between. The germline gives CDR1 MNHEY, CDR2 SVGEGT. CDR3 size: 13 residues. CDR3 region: CASTSSATYEQYF. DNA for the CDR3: TGTGCCAGCACCTCTAGCGCGACCTACGAGCAGTACTTC.

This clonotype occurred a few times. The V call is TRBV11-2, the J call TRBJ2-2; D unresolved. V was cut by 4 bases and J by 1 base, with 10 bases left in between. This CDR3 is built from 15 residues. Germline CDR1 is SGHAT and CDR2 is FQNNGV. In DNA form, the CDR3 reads TGTGCCAGCAGCTCCGTCCGTCGGAACACCGGGGAGCTGTTTTTT. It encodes CASSSVRRNTGELFF.

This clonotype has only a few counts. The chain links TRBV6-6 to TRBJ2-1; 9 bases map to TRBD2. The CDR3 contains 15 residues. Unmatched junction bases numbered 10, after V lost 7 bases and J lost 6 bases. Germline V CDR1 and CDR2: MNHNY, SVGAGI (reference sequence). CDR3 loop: CASKRPSGNVNEQFF. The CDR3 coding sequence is TGTGCCAGCAAACGCCCTAGCGGGAACGTCAATGAGCAGTTCTTC.

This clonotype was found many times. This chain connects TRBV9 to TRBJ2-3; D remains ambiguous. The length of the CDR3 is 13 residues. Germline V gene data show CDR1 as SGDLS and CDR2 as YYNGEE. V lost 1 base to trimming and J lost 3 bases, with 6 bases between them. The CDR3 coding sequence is TGTGCCAGCAGCGTACAGAAAACAGATACGCAGTATTTT. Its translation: CASSVQKTDTQYF.

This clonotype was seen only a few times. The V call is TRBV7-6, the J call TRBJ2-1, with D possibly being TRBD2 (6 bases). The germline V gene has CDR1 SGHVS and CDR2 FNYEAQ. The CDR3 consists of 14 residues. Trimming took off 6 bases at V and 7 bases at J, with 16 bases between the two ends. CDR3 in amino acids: CASRVGDSLNEQFF. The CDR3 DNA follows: TGTGCCAGCAGGGTCGGGGACTCCTTAAATGAGCAGTTCTTC.

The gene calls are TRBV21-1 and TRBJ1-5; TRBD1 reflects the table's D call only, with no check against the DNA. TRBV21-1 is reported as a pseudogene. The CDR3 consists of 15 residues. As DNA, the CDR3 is TGTGCCAGCAGCAGTGTTCAGGGCTGCAATCAGCCCCAGCATTTT. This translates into CASSSVQGCNQPQHF.

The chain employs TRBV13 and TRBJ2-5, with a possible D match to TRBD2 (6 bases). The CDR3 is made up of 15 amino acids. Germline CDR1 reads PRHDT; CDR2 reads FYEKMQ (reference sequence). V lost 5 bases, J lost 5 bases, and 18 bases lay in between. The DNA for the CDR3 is TGTGCCAGCAGCAAAGCCGGGAGCCTCACCGAGACCCAGTACTTC. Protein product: CASSKAGSLTETQYF.

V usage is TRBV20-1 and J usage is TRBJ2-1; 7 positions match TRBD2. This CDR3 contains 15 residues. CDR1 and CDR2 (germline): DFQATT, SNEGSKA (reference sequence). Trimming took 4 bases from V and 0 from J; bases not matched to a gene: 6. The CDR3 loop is CSAISPGGSYNEQFF. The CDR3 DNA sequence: TGCAGTGCTATTAGTCCGGGAGGCTCCTACAATGAGCAGTTCTTC.